This entry is about one T cell receptor (beta chain). Its antigen is undetermined. Those who donated, Caucasian adults without exception, all lived in Nashville, Tennessee. Profiled with immunoSEQ multiplex PCR; TCRdb holds only in-frame clones, not every one. The data contain over 1.5 million clones, 95% to 99% of them singletons. The data were obtained in a study of shared clonotypes between healthy human individuals. Regarding the study as a whole: Several donors showed sharing of about 5.5% of naive CD4 clonotypes. The diversity represented, both genetic and in exposure history, was limited by few donors. Among donors, clonotype sharing was expected to be affected by sequencing depth.

The CDR3 is 15 residues long. The V end was cut by 0 bases, the J end by 5 bases, with 11 bases between. Germline loops: CDR1 SGHDN, CDR2 FVKESK. The TCR sequence derives from a man aged 30 to 39 in good health. The material sequenced was naive CD4+ T cells sorted from blood. The subset is: CD45RA+ positively selected. This chain joins TRBV14 and TRBJ2-1; no definite D call. The CDR3 DNA follows: TGTGCCAGCAGCCAAGATCGAGTCTATGACAATGAGCAGTTCTTC. It codes for CASSQDRVYDNEQFF.